This T cell receptor (beta chain) was identified during a study of cytomegalovirus exposure and HLA in healthy donors. For the study at large: Earlier, 95 million to 120 million unique TCR beta sequences were recovered from about 200 million T cells by an analysis.

Overall study results and limits: The study put 150 or so TCR beta chains on its list as cytomegalovirus-associated. Another analysis was done later, and it associated fewer than 20,000 TCR beta sequences with HLA alleles at 0.05 false discovery rate. In a later analysis, TCR beta V- and J-gene trimming showed a link to a missense DCLRE1C variant.

The CDR3 sequence is 17 residues long. Per the germline V gene, CDR1 is MNHGY and CDR2 is SVAAGI. V gave up 11 bases and J gave up 6 bases, with 32 bases separating them. Of note for this clone: The antigen remains unidentified.

13 Jbeta primers and 60 Vbeta primers were used for the PCR. Sequencing was performed with immunoSEQ multiplex PCR; in TCRdb, only in-frame clones are kept and a portion is missing. Of 160,000 or so clones listed, around 73% were seen once; the top ten hold about 1.5%. The source is a male donor in good health and CMV-seronegative. Sequencing input: PBMCs. The rearrangement uses TRBV6-9 and TRBJ2-7; D ambiguous. CDR3 loop: CACVLPPPTAQRGEQYF. The CDR3 DNA sequence: TGTGCCTGTGTCCTGCCCCCCCCAACGGCCCAACGCGGCGAGCAGTACTTC.